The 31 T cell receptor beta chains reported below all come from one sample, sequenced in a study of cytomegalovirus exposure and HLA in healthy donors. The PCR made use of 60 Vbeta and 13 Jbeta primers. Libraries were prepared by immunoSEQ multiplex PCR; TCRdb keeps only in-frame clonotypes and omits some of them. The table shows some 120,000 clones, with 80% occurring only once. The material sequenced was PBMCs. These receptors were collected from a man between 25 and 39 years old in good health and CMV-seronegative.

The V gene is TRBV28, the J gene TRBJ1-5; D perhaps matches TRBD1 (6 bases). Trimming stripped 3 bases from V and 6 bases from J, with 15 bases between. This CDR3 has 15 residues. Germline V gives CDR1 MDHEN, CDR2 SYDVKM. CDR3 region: CASSFGPGDGQPQHF. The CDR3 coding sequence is TGTGCCAGCAGTTTTGGGCCAGGGGACGGTCAGCCCCAGCATTTT.

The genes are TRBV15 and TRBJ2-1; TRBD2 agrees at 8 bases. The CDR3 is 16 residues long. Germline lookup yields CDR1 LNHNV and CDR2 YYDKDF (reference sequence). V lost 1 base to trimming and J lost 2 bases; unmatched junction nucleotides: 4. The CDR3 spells CATSRGREATYNEQFF. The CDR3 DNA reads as TGTGCCACCAGCAGAGGGCGGGAGGCGACCTACAATGAGCAGTTCTTC.

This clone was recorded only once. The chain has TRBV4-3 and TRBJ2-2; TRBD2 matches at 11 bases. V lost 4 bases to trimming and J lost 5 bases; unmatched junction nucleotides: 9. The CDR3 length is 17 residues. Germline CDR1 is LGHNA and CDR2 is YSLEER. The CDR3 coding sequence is TGCGCCAGCAGCCCGAGGGGGCTAGCGGGAGGTACCGGGGAGCTGTTTTTT. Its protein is CASSPRGLAGGTGELFF.

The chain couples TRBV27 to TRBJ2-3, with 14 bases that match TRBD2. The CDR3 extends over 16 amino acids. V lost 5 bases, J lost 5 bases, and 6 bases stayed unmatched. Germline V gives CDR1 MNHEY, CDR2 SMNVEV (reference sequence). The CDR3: CASSTLTSGRGDTQYF. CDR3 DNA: TGTGCCAGCAGTACCCTGACTAGCGGGAGGGGAGATACGCAGTATTTT.

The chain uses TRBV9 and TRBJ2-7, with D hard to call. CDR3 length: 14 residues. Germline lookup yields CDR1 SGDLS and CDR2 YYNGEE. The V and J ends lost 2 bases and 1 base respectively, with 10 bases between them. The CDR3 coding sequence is TGTGCCAGCAGCGTCAGCGTTGGGTCCTACGAGCAGTACTTC. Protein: CASSVSVGSYEQYF.

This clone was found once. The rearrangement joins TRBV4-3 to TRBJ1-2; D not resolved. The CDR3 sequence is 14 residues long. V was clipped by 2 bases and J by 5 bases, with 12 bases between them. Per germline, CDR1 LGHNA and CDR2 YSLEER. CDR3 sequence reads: CASSQLTQNYGYTF. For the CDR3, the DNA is TGCGCCAGCAGCCAATTGACACAGAATTATGGCTACACCTTC.

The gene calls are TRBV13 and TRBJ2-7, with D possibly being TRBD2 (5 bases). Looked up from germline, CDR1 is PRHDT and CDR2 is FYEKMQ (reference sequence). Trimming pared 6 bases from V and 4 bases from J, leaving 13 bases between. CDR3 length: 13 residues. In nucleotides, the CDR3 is TGTGCCAGCAGTCTGAACGGACTGTACGAGCAGTACTTC. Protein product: CASSLNGLYEQYF.

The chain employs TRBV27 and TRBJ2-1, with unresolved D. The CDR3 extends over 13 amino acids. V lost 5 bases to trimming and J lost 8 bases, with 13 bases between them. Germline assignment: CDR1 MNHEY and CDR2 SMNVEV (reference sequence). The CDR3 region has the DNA TGTGCCAGCAGTATCCCCCCTCCTCATGAGCAGTTCTTC. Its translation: CASSIPPPHEQFF.

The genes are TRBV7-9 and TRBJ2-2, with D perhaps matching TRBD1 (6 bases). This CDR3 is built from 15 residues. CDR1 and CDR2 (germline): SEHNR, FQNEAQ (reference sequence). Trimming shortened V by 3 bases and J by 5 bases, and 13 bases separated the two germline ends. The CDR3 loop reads CASSFGTSETGELFF. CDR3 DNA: TGTGCCAGCAGCTTCGGGACAAGTGAGACCGGGGAGCTGTTTTTT.

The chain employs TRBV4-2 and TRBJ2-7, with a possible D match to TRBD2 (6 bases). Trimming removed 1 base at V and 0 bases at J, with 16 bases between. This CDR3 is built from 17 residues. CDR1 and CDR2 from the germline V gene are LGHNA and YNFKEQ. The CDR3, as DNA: TGTGCCAGCAGCCAAGTGGAGTCGGGAGACTTCTCCTACGAGCAGTACTTC. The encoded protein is CASSQVESGDFSYEQYF.

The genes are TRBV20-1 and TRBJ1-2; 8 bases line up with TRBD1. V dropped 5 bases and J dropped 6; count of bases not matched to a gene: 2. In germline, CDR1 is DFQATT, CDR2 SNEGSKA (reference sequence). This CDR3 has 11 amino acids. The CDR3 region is CSARTGNGYTF. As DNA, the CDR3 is TGCAGTGCTCGGACAGGGAATGGCTACACCTTC.

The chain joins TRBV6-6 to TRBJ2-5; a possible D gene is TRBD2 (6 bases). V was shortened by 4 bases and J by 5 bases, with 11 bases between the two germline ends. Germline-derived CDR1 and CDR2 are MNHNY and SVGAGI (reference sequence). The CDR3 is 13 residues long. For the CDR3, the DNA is TGTGCCAGCAGTTCTCCAGGAGGGGAGACCCAGTACTTC. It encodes CASSSPGGETQYF.

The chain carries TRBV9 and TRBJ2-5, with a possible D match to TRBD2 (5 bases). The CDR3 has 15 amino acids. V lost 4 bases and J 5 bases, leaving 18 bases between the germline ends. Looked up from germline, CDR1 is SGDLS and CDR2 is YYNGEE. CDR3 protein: CASSPISGGPETQYF. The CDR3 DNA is TGTGCCAGCAGCCCTATATCTGGAGGCCCCGAGACCCAGTACTTC.

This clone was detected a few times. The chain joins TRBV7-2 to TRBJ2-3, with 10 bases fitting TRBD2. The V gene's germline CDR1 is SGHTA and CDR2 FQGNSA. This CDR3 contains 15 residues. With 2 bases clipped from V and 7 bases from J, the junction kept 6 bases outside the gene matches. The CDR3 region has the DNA TGTGCCAGCAGCTTATTACTAGCGGGACTCAATACGCAGTATTTT. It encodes CASSLLLAGLNTQYF.

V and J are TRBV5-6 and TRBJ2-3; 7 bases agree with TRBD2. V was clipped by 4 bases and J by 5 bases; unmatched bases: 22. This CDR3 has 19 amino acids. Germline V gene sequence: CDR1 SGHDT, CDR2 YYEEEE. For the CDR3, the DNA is TGTGCCAGCAGCCGCACCCGGGGGTTGGGGGAGGGCCCTAGAGATACGCAGTATTTT. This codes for CASSRTRGLGEGPRDTQYF.

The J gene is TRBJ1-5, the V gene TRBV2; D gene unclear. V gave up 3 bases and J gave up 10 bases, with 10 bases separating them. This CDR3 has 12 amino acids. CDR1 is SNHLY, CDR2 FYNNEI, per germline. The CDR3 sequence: CASSEDGNPQHF. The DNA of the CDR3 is TGTGCCAGCAGTGAGGACGGGAACCCCCAGCATTTT. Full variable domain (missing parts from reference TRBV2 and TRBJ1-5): EPEVTQTPSHQVTQMGQEVILRCVPISNHLYFYWYRQILGQKVEFLVSFYNNEISEKSEIFDDQFSVERPDGSNFTLKIRSTKLEDSAMYFCASSEDGNPQHFGDGTRLSIL.

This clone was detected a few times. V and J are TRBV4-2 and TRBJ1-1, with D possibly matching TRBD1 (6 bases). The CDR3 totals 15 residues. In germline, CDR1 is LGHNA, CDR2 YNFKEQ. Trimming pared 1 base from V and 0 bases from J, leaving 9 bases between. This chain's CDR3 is CASSQAQGMNTEAFF. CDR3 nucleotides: TGTGCCAGCAGCCAAGCTCAGGGGATGAACACTGAAGCTTTCTTT.

CDR3 sequence (DNA): TGTGCCAGCAGCGTGGGACTAGGGCCGGGACGGGAAAAACTGTTTTTT. Translated: CASSVGLGPGREKLFF. The genes are TRBV9 and TRBJ1-4, with D tentatively TRBD1 (5 bases). The V end lost 2 bases, the J end lost 8 bases, and 19 bases lay between the germline ends. This CDR3 is built from 16 residues. Germline V gene sequence: CDR1 SGDLS, CDR2 YYNGEE.

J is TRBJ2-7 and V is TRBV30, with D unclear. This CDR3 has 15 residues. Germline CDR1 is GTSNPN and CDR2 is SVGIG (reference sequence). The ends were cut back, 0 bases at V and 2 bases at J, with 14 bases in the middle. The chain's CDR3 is CAWSVSVGHPYEQYF. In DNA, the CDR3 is TGTGCCTGGAGTGTTTCTGTGGGCCACCCCTACGAGCAGTACTTC. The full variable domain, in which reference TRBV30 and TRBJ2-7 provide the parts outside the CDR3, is SQTIHQWPATLVQPVGSPLSLECTVEGTSNPNLYWYRQAAGRGLQLLFYSVGIGQISSEVPQNLSASRPQDRQFILSSKKLLLSDSGFYLCAWSVSVGHPYEQYFGPGTRLTVT.

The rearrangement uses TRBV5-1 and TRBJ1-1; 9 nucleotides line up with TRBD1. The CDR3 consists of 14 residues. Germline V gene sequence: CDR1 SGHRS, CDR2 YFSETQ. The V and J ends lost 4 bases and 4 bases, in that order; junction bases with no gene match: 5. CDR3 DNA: TGCGCCAGCAGCGACGGACAGGGGTTCACTGAAGCTTTCTTT. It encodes CASSDGQGFTEAFF.

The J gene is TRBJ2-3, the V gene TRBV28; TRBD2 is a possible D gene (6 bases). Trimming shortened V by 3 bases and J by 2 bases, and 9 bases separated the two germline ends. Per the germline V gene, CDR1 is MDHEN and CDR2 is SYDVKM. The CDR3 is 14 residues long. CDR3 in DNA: TGTGCCAGCAGTTTCACTAGCCCCACAGATACGCAGTATTTT. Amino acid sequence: CASSFTSPTDTQYF.

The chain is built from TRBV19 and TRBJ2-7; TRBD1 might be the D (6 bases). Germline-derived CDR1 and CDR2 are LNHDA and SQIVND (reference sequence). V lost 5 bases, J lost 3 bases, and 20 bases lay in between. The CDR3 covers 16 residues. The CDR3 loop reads CASSSQGNGLSYEQYF. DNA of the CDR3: TGTGCCAGTAGTTCCCAGGGGAACGGGTTGAGCTACGAGCAGTACTTC.

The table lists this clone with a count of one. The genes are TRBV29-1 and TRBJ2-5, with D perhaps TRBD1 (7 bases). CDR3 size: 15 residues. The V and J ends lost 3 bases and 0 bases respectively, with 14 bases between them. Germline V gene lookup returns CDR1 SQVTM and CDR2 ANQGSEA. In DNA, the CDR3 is TGCAGCGTTGACAGGGGGGCCACGTACCAAGAGACCCAGTACTTC. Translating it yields CSVDRGATYQETQYF.

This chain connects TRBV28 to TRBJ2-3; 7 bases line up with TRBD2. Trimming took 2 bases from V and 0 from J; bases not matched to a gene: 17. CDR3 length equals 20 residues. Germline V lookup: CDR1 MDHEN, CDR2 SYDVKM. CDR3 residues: CASSLGLLAHPTGSTDTQYF. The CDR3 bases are TGTGCCAGCAGTTTAGGTCTACTAGCGCACCCCACGGGGAGCACAGATACGCAGTATTTT.

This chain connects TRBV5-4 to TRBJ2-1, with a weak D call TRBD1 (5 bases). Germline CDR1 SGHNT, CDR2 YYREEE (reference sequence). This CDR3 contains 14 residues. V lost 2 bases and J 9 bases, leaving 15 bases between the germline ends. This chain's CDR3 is CASSFIQTDSEQFF. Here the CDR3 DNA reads TGTGCCAGCAGCTTTATCCAGACAGATAGTGAGCAGTTCTTC.

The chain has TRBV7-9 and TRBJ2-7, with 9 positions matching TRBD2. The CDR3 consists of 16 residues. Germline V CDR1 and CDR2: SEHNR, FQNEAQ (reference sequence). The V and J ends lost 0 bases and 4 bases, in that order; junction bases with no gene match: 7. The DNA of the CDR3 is TGTGCCAGCAGCTTAGCGATTAGCGGGAGTGATTACGAGCAGTACTTC. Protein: CASSLAISGSDYEQYF.

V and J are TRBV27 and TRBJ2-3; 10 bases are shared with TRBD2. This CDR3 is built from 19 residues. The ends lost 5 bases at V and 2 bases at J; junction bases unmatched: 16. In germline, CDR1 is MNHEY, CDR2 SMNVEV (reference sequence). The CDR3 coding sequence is TGTGCCAGCAGTACATACCCCGGACTAGCGGCATACCCCACAGATACGCAGTATTTT. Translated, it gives CASSTYPGLAAYPTDTQYF.

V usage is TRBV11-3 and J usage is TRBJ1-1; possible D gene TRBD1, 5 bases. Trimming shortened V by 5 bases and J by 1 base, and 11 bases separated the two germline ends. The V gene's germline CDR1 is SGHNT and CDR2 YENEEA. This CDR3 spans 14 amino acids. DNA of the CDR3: TGTGCCAGCAGCCAAAACGGGGGGAACACTGAAGCTTTCTTT. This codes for CASSQNGGNTEAFF. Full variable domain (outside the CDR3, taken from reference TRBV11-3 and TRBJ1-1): EAGVVQSPRYKIIEKKQPVAFWCNPISGHNTLYWYLQNLGQGPELLIRYENEEAVDDSQLPKDRFSAERLKGVDSTLKIQPAELGDSAVYLCASSQNGGNTEAFFGQGTRLTVV.

The CDR3 loop reads CAWSSDRTGADQPQHF. The CDR3 DNA reads TGTGCCTGGAGTTCAGATCGGACAGGGGCGGATCAGCCCCAGCATTTT. V usage is TRBV30 and J usage is TRBJ1-5; 9 bases fit TRBD1. With V trimmed by 2 bases and J by 5 bases, 10 bases remained unmatched. Germline CDR1 GTSNPN, CDR2 SVGIG (reference sequence). The CDR3 runs 16 residues.

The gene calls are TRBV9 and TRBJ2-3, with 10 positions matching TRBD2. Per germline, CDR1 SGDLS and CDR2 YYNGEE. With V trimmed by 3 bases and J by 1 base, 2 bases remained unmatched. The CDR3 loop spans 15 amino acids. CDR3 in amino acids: CASSASGRGTDTQYF. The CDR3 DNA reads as TGTGCCAGCAGCGCTAGCGGGAGAGGCACAGATACGCAGTATTTT. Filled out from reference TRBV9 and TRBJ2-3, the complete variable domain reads DSGVTQTPKHLITATGQRVTLRCSPRSGDLSVYWYQQSLDQGLQFLIQYYNGEERAKGNILERFSAQQFPDLHSELNLSSLELGDSALYFCASSASGRGTDTQYFGPGTRLTVL.

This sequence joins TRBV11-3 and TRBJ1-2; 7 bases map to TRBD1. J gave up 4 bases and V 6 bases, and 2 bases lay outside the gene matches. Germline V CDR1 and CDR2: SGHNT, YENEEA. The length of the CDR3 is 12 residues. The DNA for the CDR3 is TGTGCCAGCAGTTCAGGGGGCTATGGCTACACCTTC. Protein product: CASSSGGYGYTF. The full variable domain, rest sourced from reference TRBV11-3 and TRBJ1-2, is EAGVVQSPRYKIIEKKQPVAFWCNPISGHNTLYWYLQNLGQGPELLIRYENEEAVDDSQLPKDRFSAERLKGVDSTLKIQPAELGDSAVYLCASSSGGYGYTFGSGTRLTVV.